These T cell receptor beta chains were read from a single sample in a study of blood T cell repertoires in COVID-19. The method was immunoSEQ multiplex PCR; TCRdb's version includes in-frame clones alone and lacks a portion of them. The table has 20,000 to 30,000 clones, approximately 86% seen once. The source material was peripheral blood. All receptors come from a man aged 50-59 years with active COVID-19. The CDR3 runs from the conserved cysteine through the conserved F or W. The D gene is left open where the match is weak. Only part of the rows carry a size: once, few, many, or a class if the clone is expanded.

J,D,V,size,CDR3,DNA
TRBJ2-5,TRBD1,TRBV7-8,-,CASSPATGRMETQYF,TGTGCCAGCAGCCCCGCGACAGGGAGAATGGAGACCCAGTACTTC
TRBJ1-1,-,TRBV9,-,CASSVVEGRIGEAFF,TGTGCCAGCAGCGTAGTTGAGGGTAGAATCGGTGAAGCTTTCTTT
TRBJ1-3,-,TRBV7-2,-,CASSPQATYSGNTIYF,TGTGCCAGCAGCCCACAGGCTACTTACTCTGGAAACACCATATATTTT
TRBJ1-2,TRBD1,TRBV7-9,few,CASRPGTGEFGGYTF,TGTGCCAGCAGACCAGGGACAGGGGAGTTCGGTGGCTACACCTTC
TRBJ1-2,-,TRBV5-1,-,CASSLDDSLYGYTF,TGCGCCAGCAGCTTGGACGACTCACTCTATGGCTACACCTTC
TRBJ2-1,TRBD2,TRBV5-6,-,CASSLASGYNEQFF,TGTGCCAGCAGCTTGGCTAGCGGATACAATGAGCAGTTCTTC
TRBJ2-7,TRBD1,TRBV10-2,-,CASKKPSTGPMGEQYF,TGCGCCAGCAAGAAACCCTCGACAGGGCCGATGGGCGAGCAGTACTTC
TRBJ2-7,TRBD2,TRBV9,-,CASSVPGLAIHEQYF,TGTGCCAGCAGCGTCCCGGGACTAGCGATTCACGAGCAGTACTTC
TRBJ2-7,TRBD1,TRBV5-1,-,CASSGQGGSYEQYF,TGCGCCAGTTCCGGACAGGGGGGCTCCTACGAGCAGTACTTC
TRBJ1-2,-,TRBV10-3,-,CAISETRVGYTF,TGTGCCATCAGTGAGACTAGGGTCGGCTACACCTTC
TRBJ1-3,-,TRBV6-5,-,CASSDWTVSGNTIYF,TGTGCCAGCAGCGATTGGACAGTTTCTGGAAACACCATATATTTT